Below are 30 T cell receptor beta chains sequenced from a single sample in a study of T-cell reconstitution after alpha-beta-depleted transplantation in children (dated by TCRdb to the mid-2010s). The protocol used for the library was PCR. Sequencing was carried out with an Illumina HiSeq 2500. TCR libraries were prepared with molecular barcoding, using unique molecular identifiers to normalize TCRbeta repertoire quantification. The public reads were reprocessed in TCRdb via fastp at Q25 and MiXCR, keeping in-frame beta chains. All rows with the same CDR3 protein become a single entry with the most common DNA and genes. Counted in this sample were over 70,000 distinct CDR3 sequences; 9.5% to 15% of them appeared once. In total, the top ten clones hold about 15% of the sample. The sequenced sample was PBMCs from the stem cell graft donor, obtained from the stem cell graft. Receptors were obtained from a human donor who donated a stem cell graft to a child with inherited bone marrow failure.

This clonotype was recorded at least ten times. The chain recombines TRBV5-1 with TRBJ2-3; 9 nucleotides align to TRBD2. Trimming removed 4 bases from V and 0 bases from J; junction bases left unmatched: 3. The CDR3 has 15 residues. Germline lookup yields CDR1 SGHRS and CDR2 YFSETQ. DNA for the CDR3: TGCGCCAGCAGCATAGCGGGGGCCAGCACAGATACGCAGTATTTT. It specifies CASSIAGASTDTQYF.

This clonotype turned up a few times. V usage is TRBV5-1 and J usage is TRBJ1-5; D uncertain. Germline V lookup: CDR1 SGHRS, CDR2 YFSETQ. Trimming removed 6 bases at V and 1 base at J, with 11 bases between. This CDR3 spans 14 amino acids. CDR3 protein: CASIPGESNQPQHF. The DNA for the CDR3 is TGCGCCAGCATCCCAGGAGAGAGCAATCAGCCCCAGCATTTT.

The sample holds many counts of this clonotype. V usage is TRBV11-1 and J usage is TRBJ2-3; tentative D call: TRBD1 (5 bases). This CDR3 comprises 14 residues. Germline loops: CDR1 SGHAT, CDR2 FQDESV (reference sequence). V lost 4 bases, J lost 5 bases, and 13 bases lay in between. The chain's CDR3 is CASSSRDQGDTQYF. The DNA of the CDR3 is TGTGCCAGCAGCTCCAGAGACCAGGGAGATACGCAGTATTTT. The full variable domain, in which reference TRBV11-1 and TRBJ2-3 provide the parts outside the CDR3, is EAEVAQSPRYKITEKSQAVAFWCDPISGHATLYWYRQILGQGPELLVQFQDESVVDDSQLPKDRFSAERLKGVDSTLKIQPAELGDSAMYLCASSSRDQGDTQYFGPGTRLTVL.

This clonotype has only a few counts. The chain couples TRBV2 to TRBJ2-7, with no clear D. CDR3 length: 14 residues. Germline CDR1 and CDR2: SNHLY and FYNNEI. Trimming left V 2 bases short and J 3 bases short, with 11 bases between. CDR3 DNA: TGTGCCAGCAGTGAATTGGCAGGCGACTACGAGCAGTACTTC. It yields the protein CASSELAGDYEQYF.

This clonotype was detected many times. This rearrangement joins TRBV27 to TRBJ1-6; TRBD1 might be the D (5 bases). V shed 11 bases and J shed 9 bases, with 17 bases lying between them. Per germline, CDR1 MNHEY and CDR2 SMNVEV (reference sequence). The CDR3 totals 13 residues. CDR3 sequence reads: CAAAVGPASPLHF. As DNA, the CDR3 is TGTGCCGCAGCCGTGGGGCCGGCTTCACCCCTCCACTTT.

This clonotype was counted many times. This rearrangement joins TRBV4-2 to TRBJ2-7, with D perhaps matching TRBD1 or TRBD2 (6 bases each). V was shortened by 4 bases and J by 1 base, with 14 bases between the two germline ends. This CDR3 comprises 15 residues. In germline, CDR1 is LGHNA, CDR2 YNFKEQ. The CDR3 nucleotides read TGTGCCAGCAGCCCGCGGGACACCACTTCCTACGAGCAGTACTTC. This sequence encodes CASSPRDTTSYEQYF.

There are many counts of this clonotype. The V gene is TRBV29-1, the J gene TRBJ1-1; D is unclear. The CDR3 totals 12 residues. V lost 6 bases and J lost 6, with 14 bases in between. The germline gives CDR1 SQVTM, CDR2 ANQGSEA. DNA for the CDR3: TGCAGCGTGGTTATCGGGGTAGCTGAAGCTTTCTTT. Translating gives CSVVIGVAEAFF.

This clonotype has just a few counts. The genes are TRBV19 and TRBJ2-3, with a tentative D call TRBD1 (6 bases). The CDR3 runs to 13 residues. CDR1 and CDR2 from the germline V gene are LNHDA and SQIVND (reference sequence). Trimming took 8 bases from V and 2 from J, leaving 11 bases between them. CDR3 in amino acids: CASGQSHTDTQYF. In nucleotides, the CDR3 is TGTGCCAGTGGACAGAGCCACACAGATACGCAGTATTTT.

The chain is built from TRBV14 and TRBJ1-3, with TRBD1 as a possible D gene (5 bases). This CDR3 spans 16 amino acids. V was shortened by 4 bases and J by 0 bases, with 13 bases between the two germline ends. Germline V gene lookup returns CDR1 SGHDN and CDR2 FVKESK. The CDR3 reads CASSPLGLSSGNTIYF. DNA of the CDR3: TGTGCCAGCAGCCCCCTGGGGCTAAGCTCTGGAAACACCATATATTTT.

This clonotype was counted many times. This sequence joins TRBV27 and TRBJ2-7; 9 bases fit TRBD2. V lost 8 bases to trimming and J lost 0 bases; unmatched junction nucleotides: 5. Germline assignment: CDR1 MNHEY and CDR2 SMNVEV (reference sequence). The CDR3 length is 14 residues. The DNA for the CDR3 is TGTGCCAGCTCCTGCGGGGGGGACTCCTACGAGCAGTACTTC. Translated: CASSCGGDSYEQYF.

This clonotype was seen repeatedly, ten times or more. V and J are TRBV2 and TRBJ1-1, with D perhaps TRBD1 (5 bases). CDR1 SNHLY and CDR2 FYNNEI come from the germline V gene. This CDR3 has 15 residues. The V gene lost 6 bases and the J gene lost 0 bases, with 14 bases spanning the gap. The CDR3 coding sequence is TGTGCCAGCAGGAAAAGAGAGACAGTGAACACTGAAGCTTTCTTT. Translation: CASRKRETVNTEAFF.

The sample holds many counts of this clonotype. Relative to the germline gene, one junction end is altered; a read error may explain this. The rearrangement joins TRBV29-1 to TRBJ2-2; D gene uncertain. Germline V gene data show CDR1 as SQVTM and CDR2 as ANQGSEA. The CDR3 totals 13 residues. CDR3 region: CSVGHMNPGELFF. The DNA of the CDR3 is TGCAGCGTTGGCCACATGAACCCCGGGGAGCTGTTTTTT.

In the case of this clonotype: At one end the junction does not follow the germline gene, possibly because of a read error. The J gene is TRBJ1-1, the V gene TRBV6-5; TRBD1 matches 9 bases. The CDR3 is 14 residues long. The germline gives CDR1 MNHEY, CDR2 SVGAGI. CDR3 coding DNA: TGTGCCAGCAGTTATTCCCGGGACAGGGATCAAGTGATCTTT. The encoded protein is CASSYSRDRDQVIF.

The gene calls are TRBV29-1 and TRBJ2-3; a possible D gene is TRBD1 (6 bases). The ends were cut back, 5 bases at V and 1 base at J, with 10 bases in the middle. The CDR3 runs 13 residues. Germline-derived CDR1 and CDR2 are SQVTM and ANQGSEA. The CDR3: CSVKTGGTDTQYF. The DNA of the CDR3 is TGCAGCGTTAAGACAGGTGGCACAGATACGCAGTATTTT.

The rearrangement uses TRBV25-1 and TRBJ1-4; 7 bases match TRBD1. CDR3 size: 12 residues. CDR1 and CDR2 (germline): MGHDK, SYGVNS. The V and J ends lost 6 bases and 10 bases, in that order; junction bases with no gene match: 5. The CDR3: CASRNQGGKLFF. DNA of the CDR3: TGTGCCAGCAGGAATCAGGGGGGAAAACTGTTTTTT. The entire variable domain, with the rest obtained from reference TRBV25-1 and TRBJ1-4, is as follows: EADIYQTPRYLVIGTGKKITLECSQTMGHDKMYWYQQDPGMELHLIHYSYGVNSTEKGDLSSESTVSRIRTEHFPLTLESARPSHTSQYLCASRNQGGKLFFGSGTQLSVL.

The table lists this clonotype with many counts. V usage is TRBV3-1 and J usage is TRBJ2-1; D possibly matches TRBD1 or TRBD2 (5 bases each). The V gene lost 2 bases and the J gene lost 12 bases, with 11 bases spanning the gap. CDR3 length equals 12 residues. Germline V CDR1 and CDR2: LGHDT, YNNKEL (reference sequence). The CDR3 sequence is CASSQLGTPQFF. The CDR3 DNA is TGTGCCAGCAGCCAACTGGGGACGCCGCAGTTCTTC.

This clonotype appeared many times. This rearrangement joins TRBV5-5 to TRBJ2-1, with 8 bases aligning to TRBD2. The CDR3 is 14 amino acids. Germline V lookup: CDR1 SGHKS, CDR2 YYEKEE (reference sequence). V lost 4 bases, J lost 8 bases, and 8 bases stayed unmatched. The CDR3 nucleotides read TGTGCCAGCAGCCTCCTGACTAGCGTTCATGAGCAGTTCTTC. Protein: CASSLLTSVHEQFF.

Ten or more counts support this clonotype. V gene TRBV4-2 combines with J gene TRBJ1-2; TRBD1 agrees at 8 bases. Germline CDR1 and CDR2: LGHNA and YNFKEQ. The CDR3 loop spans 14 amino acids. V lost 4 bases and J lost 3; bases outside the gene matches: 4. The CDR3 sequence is CASSRQQGDYGYTF. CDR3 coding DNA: TGTGCCAGCAGCCGTCAACAGGGGGACTATGGCTACACCTTC.

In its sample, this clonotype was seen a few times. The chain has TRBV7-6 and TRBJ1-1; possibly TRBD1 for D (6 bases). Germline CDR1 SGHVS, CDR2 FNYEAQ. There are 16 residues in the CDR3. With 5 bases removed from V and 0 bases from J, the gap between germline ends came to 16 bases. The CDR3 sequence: CASSPRLTGMNTEAFF. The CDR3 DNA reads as TGTGCCAGCAGCCCAAGACTTACAGGGATGAACACTGAAGCTTTCTTT.

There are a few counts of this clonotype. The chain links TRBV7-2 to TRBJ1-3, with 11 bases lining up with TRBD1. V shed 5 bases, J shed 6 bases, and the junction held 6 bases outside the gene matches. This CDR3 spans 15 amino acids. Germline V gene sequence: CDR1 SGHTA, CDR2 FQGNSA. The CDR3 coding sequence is TGTGCCAGCAGCCGGGACAGGGGGAGGGAAAACACCATATATTTT. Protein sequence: CASSRDRGRENTIYF.

The CDR3 DNA sequence: TGCAGTGCTAGACGAAACGCGAACACCGGGGAGCTGTTTTTT. Amino acid sequence: CSARRNANTGELFF. The gene calls are TRBV20-1 and TRBJ2-2; D uncertain. Germline V gives CDR1 DFQATT, CDR2 SNEGSKA (reference sequence). This CDR3 contains 14 residues. Trimming pared 2 bases from V and 0 bases from J, leaving 7 bases between.

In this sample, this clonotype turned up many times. CDR3 coding DNA: TGTGCCAGCAGCCCCTGGACAGGGGGCGCAGATACGCAGTATTTT. It translates to CASSPWTGGADTQYF. This chain joins TRBV7-6 and TRBJ2-3; 11 positions match TRBD1. Germline V lookup: CDR1 SGHVS, CDR2 FNYEAQ. V shed 5 bases and J 4 bases; nucleotides not matched to a gene: 5. CDR3 size: 15 residues.

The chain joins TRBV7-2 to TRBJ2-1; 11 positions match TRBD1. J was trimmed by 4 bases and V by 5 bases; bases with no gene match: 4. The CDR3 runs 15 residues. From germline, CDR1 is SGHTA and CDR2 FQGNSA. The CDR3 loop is CASSGDRGGYNEQFF. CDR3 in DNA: TGTGCCAGCAGCGGGGACAGGGGGGGTTACAATGAGCAGTTCTTC.

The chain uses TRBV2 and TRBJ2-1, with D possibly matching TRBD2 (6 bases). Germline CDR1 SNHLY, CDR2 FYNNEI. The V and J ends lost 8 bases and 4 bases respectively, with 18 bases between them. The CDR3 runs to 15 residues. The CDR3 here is CASSRERTDYNEQFF. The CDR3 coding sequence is TGTGCCAGCTCCCGGGAGAGGACGGATTACAATGAGCAGTTCTTC. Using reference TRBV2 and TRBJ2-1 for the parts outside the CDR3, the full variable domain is EPEVTQTPSHQVTQMGQEVILRCVPISNHLYFYWYRQILGQKVEFLVSFYNNEISEKSEIFDDQFSVERPDGSNFTLKIRSTKLEDSAMYFCASSRERTDYNEQFFGPGTRLTVL.

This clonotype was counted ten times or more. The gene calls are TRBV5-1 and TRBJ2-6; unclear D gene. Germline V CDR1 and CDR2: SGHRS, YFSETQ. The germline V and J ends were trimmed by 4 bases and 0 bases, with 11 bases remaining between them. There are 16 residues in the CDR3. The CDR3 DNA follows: TGCGCCAGCAGCACGGGTTCGCCCTCTGGGGCCAACGTCCTGACTTTC. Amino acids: CASSTGSPSGANVLTF.

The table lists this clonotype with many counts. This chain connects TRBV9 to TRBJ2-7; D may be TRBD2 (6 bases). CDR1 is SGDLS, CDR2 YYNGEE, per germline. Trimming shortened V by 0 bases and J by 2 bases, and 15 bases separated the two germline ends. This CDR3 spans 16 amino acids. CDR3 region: CASSVGVGGGTYEQYF. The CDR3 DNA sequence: TGTGCCAGCAGCGTAGGTGTGGGCGGCGGGACCTACGAGCAGTACTTC.

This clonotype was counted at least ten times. The CDR3 is CASSFIGNTDTQYF. DNA for the CDR3: TGCGCCAGCAGCTTCATAGGGAACACAGATACGCAGTATTTT. This chain links TRBV5-1 with TRBJ2-3; D call uncertain. V gave up 2 bases and J gave up 2 bases, with 9 bases separating them. This CDR3 region has 14 residues. Germline V gene sequence: CDR1 SGHRS, CDR2 YFSETQ.

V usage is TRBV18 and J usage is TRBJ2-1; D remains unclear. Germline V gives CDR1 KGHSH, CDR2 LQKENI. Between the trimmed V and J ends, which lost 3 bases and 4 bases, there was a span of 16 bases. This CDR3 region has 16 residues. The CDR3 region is CASSPRSTAGYNEQFF. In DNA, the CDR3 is TGTGCCAGCTCACCCCGGAGTACAGCCGGTTACAATGAGCAGTTCTTC.

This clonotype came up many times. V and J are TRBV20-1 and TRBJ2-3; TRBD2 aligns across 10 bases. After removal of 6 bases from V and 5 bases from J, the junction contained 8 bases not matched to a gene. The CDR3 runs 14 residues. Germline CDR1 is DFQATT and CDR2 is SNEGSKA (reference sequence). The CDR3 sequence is CSAPAGGVQDTQYF. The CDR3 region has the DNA TGCAGTGCGCCAGCGGGGGGGGTCCAAGATACGCAGTATTTT.

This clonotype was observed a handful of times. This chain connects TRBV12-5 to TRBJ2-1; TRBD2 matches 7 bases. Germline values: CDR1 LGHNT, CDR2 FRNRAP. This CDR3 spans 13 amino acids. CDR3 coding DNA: TGTGTCTCCCGAGCTAGCGGATACAATGAGCAGTTCTTC. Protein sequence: CVSRASGYNEQFF. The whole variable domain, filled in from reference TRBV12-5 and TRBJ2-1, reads DARVTQTPRHKVTEMGQEVTMRCQPILGHNTVFWYRQTMMQGLELLAYFRNRAPLDDSGMPKDRFSAEMPDATLATLKIQPSEPRDSAVYFCVSRASGYNEQFFGPGTRLTVL.